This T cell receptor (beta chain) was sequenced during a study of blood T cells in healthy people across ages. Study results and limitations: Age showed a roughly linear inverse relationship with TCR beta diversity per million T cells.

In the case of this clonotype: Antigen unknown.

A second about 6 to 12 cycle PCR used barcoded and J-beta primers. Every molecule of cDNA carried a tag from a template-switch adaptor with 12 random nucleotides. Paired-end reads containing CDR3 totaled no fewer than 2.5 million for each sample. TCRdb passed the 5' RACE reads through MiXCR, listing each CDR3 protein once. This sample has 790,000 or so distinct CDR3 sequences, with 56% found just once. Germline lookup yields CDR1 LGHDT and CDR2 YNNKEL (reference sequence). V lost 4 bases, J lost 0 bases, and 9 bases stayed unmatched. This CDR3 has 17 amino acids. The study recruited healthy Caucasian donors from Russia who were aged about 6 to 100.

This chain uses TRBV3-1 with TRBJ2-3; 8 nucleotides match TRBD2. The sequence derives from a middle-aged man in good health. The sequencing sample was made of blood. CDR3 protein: CASSPFRSSGSTDTQYF. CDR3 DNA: TGTGCCAGCAGCCCATTTCGTTCTAGCGGGAGCACAGATACGCAGTATTTT.